The next 10 T cell receptor beta chains were all read from a single sample in a study of cytotoxic CD8 clonotypes in ibrutinib-treated CLL. The protocol was immunoSEQ multiplex PCR, while the TCRdb copy is restricted to in-frame clones and leaves out a portion. The sample shows about 69,000 clones, approximately 80% of them seen only once. The sample here was PBMCs, taken at disease progression, from a patient treated with ibrutinib. Every receptor here comes from a human donor with chronic lymphocytic leukemia.

The chain couples TRBV9 to TRBJ2-5, with 9 bases aligning to TRBD2. The CDR3 is made up of 11 amino acids. V lost 7 bases, J lost 13 bases, and 8 bases stayed unmatched. CDR1 is SGDLS and CDR2 is YYNGEE in the germline V gene. The CDR3 DNA reads as TGTGCCAGCGGATCGACTAGCGGCTGGTACTTC. It encodes CASGSTSGWYF. The whole variable domain, filled in from reference TRBV9 and TRBJ2-5, reads DSGVTQTPKHLITATGQRVTLRCSPRSGDLSVYWYQQSLDQGLQFLIQYYNGEERAKGNILERFSAQQFPDLHSELNLSSLELGDSALYFCASGSTSGWYFGPGTRLLVL.

The gene calls are TRBV4-2 and TRBJ2-5; the D gene is possibly TRBD2 (5 bases). Trimming pared 0 bases from V and 0 bases from J, leaving 8 bases between. Germline assignment: CDR1 LGHNA and CDR2 YNFKEQ. The CDR3 consists of 15 residues. CDR3 residues: CASSQDTGNQETQYF. Written as DNA, the CDR3 is TGTGCCAGCAGCCAAGATACGGGAAACCAAGAGACCCAGTACTTC.

This clone was counted once. This chain joins TRBV5-1 and TRBJ2-7, with 13 positions matching TRBD2. Germline lookup yields CDR1 SGHRS and CDR2 YFSETQ. This CDR3 has 15 residues. The V and J ends lost 4 bases and 3 bases, in that order; junction bases with no gene match: 4. The CDR3 here is CASSPGLAGDYEQYF. The CDR3 DNA is TGCGCCAGCAGCCCTGGACTAGCGGGAGACTACGAGCAGTACTTC.

The chain is built from TRBV5-1 and TRBJ1-4, with a weak D call TRBD1 (5 bases). The CDR3 extends over 13 amino acids. The germline V gene encodes CDR1 SGHRS and CDR2 YFSETQ. V lost 2 bases to trimming and J lost 8 bases, with 10 bases between them. The CDR3 reads CASSFGGSEKLFF. The DNA for the CDR3 is TGCGCCAGCAGCTTCGGGGGGTCGGAAAAACTGTTTTTT. Full variable domain (remainder filled in from reference TRBV5-1 and TRBJ1-4): KAGVTQTPRYLIKTRGQQVTLSCSPISGHRSVSWYQQTPGQGLQFLFEYFSETQRNKGNFPGRFSGRQFSNSRSEMNVSTLELGDSALYLCASSFGGSEKLFFGSGTQLSVL.

The J gene is TRBJ2-3, the V gene TRBV6-4; D is unresolved. Trimming took off 0 bases at V and 0 bases at J, with 7 bases between the two ends. The germline V gene encodes CDR1 MRHNA and CDR2 SNTAGT. The CDR3 runs to 15 residues. The CDR3 loop is CASSDSAGSTDTQYF. In DNA form, the CDR3 reads TGTGCCAGCAGTGACTCGGCAGGAAGCACAGATACGCAGTATTTT.

V is TRBV5-4 and J is TRBJ2-1; 9 bases line up with TRBD2. In germline, CDR1 is SGHNT, CDR2 YYREEE (reference sequence). The CDR3 loop spans 15 amino acids. Losses at the gene ends were 2 bases for V and 12 bases for J; bases not matched to a gene: 12. In DNA form, the CDR3 reads TGTGCCAGCAGCTTAGGTCTTAGCGGGAGTTTGGGGCAGTTCTTC. This translates into CASSLGLSGSLGQFF.

The chain recombines TRBV6-5 with TRBJ1-1; D not resolved. Germline assignment: CDR1 MNHEY and CDR2 SVGAGI. V lost 2 bases to trimming and J lost 8 bases, with 6 bases between them. This CDR3 region has 11 residues. The CDR3 loop is CASSYGGEAFF. The CDR3, as DNA: TGTGCCAGCAGTTACGGAGGGGAAGCTTTCTTT.

This clone was detected a few times. The CDR3 region has the DNA TGTGCCAGCAGCGGCTCTGGGGCCAACGTCCTGACTTTC. Translation gives CASSGSGANVLTF. The chain joins TRBV6-5 to TRBJ2-6; D remains ambiguous. Germline-derived CDR1 and CDR2 are MNHEY and SVGAGI. V was clipped by 6 bases and J by 0 bases, with 3 bases between them. This CDR3 contains 13 residues.

The chain is built from TRBV18 and TRBJ1-5; TRBD1 matches 9 bases. Germline values: CDR1 KGHSH, CDR2 LQKENI. Losses at the gene ends were 5 bases for V and 4 bases for J; bases not matched to a gene: 9. This CDR3 comprises 16 residues. CDR3 sequence: CASSSKQGAGNQPQHF. The CDR3 DNA reads as TGTGCCAGCTCATCAAAACAGGGGGCAGGGAATCAGCCCCAGCATTTT.

CDR3 in amino acids: CASSLVQRETEAFF. In nucleotides, the CDR3 is TGTGCCAGCAGCTTAGTTCAGCGTGAGACTGAAGCTTTCTTT. The chain recombines TRBV7-8 with TRBJ1-1; D call uncertain. The CDR3 contains 14 residues. Trimming left V 1 base short and J 5 bases short, with 11 bases between. The germline CDR1 and CDR2 sequences are SGHVS and FQNEAQ.